The entry below gives a single T cell receptor (beta chain) sequence along with its context. These data belong to a study of blood T cells in healthy people across ages. The authors isolated at least 6.5 million PBMCs per sample. The germline gives CDR1 MNHEY, CDR2 SMNVEV (reference sequence). The V and J ends lost 3 bases and 3 bases respectively, with 12 bases between them. This CDR3 spans 15 amino acids. Through a sample-barcoded 5' primer and a J-beta primer mix, a second PCR was run for roughly 7 to 12 cycles. A template-switch adaptor containing 12 random nucleotides labeled each cDNA molecule. Each CDR3 protein gets one entry after TCRdb re-called the 5' RACE reads with MiXCR. The sample gives roughly 1,300,000 distinct CDR3 sequences, roughly 60% of which show up once; about 6.3% is in the top ten.

The genes are TRBV27 and TRBJ2-1, with a weak D call TRBD2 (6 bases). The sample taken for sequencing was blood. This clonotype originated in a man aged 18 to 29 in good health. DNA for the CDR3: TGTGCCAGCAGTTTCGGGGGTTCCAACTACAATGAGCAGTTCTTC. Translating it yields CASSFGGSNYNEQFF.